This T cell receptor (beta chain) was observed in a study of cytomegalovirus exposure and HLA in healthy donors. This clone was observed a few times. Its cognate antigen is unknown. Use of 60 Vbeta and 13 Jbeta primers characterized the PCR. TCRdb's table, derived via immunoSEQ multiplex PCR, lists solely in-frame clones and lacks some. The top ten clones hold about 3.1% of a sample with about 140,000 clones, roughly 77% of them seen once. Study conclusions and caveats: Later findings reportedly placed an Asian-associated ancestry cluster below the roughly 700-donor mean for N-insertions.

Germline V gene sequence: CDR1 SQVTM, CDR2 ANQGSEA. The CDR3 is 11 residues long. V was trimmed by 3 bases and J by 3 bases, leaving 5 bases between them. The chain uses TRBV29-1 and TRBJ1-1; unclear D gene. The sample taken for sequencing was PBMCs. This receptor was taken from a female donor in good health and CMV-seronegative. CDR3 sequence reads: CSVEAHTEAFF. DNA of the CDR3: TGCAGCGTTGAGGCCCACACTGAAGCTTTCTTT.